This entry lists 25 T cell receptor beta chains sequenced from one sample in a study of shared clonotypes between healthy human individuals. Data came from immunoSEQ multiplex PCR; TCRdb stores just in-frame clones and leaves some out. The sample has about a million clones; about 77% are singletons. The sequenced sample was memory CD4+ T cells sorted from blood. The subset was: CD45RA-negative fraction. These receptor sequences come from a man aged 18 to 29 in good health.

This chain uses TRBV6-6 with TRBJ1-2; tentative D call: TRBD1 (6 bases). The CDR3 is made up of 14 amino acids. Between the trimmed V and J ends, which lost 5 bases and 4 bases, there was a span of 14 bases. Germline CDR1 is MNHNY and CDR2 is SVGAGI (reference sequence). The CDR3 sequence: CASSQGLRLYGYTF. CDR3 nucleotides: TGTGCCAGCAGTCAGGGGCTCAGGCTCTATGGCTACACCTTC.

CDR3 DNA sequence: TGTGCCAGCAGCTTAGTCCCTAGCGGGGGGGACCAAGAGACCCAGTACTTC. Translating gives CASSLVPSGGDQETQYF. The genes are TRBV11-2 and TRBJ2-5; 12 bases line up with TRBD2. The CDR3 runs to 17 residues. Germline lookup yields CDR1 SGHAT and CDR2 FQNNGV. The V gene end was trimmed by 1 base and the J gene end by 0 bases; junction bases not matched to a gene: 3.

The V call is TRBV19, the J call TRBJ1-1; no clear D gene. Germline V lookup: CDR1 LNHDA, CDR2 SQIVND (reference sequence). The CDR3 length is 13 residues. V was shortened by 4 bases and J by 4 bases, with 10 bases between the two germline ends. DNA for the CDR3: TGTGCCAGTAGTACCGCCGGAGCCACTGAAGCTTTCTTT. It translates to CASSTAGATEAFF.

The rearrangement links TRBV30 to TRBJ2-1, with 7 bases matching TRBD1. V gave up 0 bases and J gave up 4 bases; unmatched junction bases: 12. The germline V gene has CDR1 GTSNPN and CDR2 SVGIG (reference sequence). The length of the CDR3 is 17 residues. CDR3 in amino acids: CAWSVFKGDRVYNEQFF. As DNA, the CDR3 is TGTGCCTGGAGTGTATTTAAAGGGGACAGAGTATACAATGAGCAGTTCTTC.

The chain is built from TRBV9 and TRBJ1-3, with D hard to call. The CDR3 consists of 15 residues. Germline V gene data show CDR1 as SGDLS and CDR2 as YYNGEE. V dropped 2 bases and J dropped 0 bases, with 9 bases sitting between them. CDR3 DNA sequence: TGTGCCAGCAGCGTTGAAGGATTCTCTGGAAACACCATATATTTT. It translates to CASSVEGFSGNTIYF.

This clone was counted a single time. The chain combines TRBV7-2 with TRBJ1-2; 9 bases fit TRBD1. Germline V lookup: CDR1 SGHTA, CDR2 FQGNSA. The V gene end was trimmed by 1 base and the J gene end by 7 bases; junction bases not matched to a gene: 7. The CDR3 length is 15 residues. The CDR3 DNA sequence: TGTGCCAGCAGCTTAGGGGGATTACAGGGGGCTGGCTACACCTTC. It encodes CASSLGGLQGAGYTF.

The rearrangement uses TRBV5-4 and TRBJ2-2, with D perhaps matching TRBD2 (5 bases). CDR1 SGHNT and CDR2 YYREEE come from the germline V gene (reference sequence). V shed 0 bases and J shed 3 bases, with 9 bases lying between them. This CDR3 is 15 amino acids long. This chain's CDR3 is CASSLGGLYTGELFF. The CDR3 DNA reads as TGTGCCAGCAGCTTGGGAGGGCTATACACCGGGGAGCTGTTTTTT.

This clone was recorded once. V is TRBV15 and J is TRBJ2-1; possibly TRBD2 for D (7 bases). Germline CDR1 LNHNV, CDR2 YYDKDF (reference sequence). The CDR3 consists of 16 residues. V was pared by 5 bases and J by 10 bases, with 24 bases between. The CDR3 DNA is TGTGCCACCAGCTCCGAGGGGGGGCTAGGAATTGGGGAGCAGTTCTTC. Translation: CATSSEGGLGIGEQFF.

The rearrangement joins TRBV30 to TRBJ1-1; D is perhaps TRBD1 (6 bases). Germline assignment: CDR1 GTSNPN and CDR2 SVGIG (reference sequence). The CDR3 covers 16 residues. Trimming took off 0 bases at V and 4 bases at J, with 18 bases between the two ends. The CDR3: CAWSVRLGGRGTEAFF. In DNA, the CDR3 is TGTGCCTGGAGTGTACGGTTAGGGGGGCGCGGCACTGAAGCTTTCTTT.

The chain couples TRBV6-6 to TRBJ2-7; D remains unclear. Trimming shortened V by 4 bases and J by 3 bases, and 16 bases separated the two germline ends. The CDR3 sequence is 15 residues long. Germline CDR1 MNHNY, CDR2 SVGAGI (reference sequence). The chain's CDR3 is CASSSGNPGDYEQYF. The CDR3 nucleotides are TGTGCCAGCAGTTCGGGCAACCCAGGCGACTACGAGCAGTACTTC.

This rearrangement joins TRBV18 to TRBJ2-1; either TRBD1 or TRBD2 may fit D (5 bases each). The CDR3 spans 13 residues. From germline, CDR1 is KGHSH and CDR2 LQKENI. V shed 0 bases and J shed 9 bases, with 9 bases lying between them. The DNA of the CDR3 is TGTGCCAGCTCACCACCGGTGGGGACTGAGCAGTTCTTC. This encodes CASSPPVGTEQFF.

The CDR3 protein is CVVVNRQGAFF. The CDR3 DNA follows: TGTGTAGTGGTGAACCGCCAAGGAGCTTTCTTT. The chain uses TRBV6-5 and TRBJ1-1; D unclear. Looked up from germline, CDR1 is MNHEY and CDR2 is SVGAGI. The CDR3 is made up of 11 amino acids.

The chain recombines TRBV10-3 with TRBJ2-2; TRBD1 matches at 8 bases. CDR3 length equals 15 residues. With V trimmed by 4 bases and J by 0 bases, 1 base remained unmatched. The germline V gene encodes CDR1 ENHRY and CDR2 SYGVKD. The CDR3 region has the DNA TGTGCCATCAGTGGGGGACAGGCGAACACCGGGGAGCTGTTTTTT. It yields the protein CAISGGQANTGELFF.

The chain is built from TRBV30 and TRBJ2-5, with D possibly being TRBD1 or TRBD2 (5 bases each). The V end was cut by 0 bases, the J end by 5 bases, with 13 bases between. CDR1 GTSNPN and CDR2 SVGIG come from the germline V gene (reference sequence). The CDR3 runs to 14 residues. In DNA, the CDR3 is TGTGCCTGGAGTGTTGGTGCAGGGAGCGAGACCCAGTACTTC. This codes for CAWSVGAGSETQYF.

V is TRBV6-5 and J is TRBJ2-7, with 9 nucleotides matching TRBD2. This CDR3 spans 16 amino acids. The J segment lost 3 bases and the V segment lost 1 base, leaving 7 bases of the junction unmatched. Germline CDR1 MNHEY, CDR2 SVGAGI. The CDR3 nucleotides are TGTGCCAGCAGTTACTTTCTTAGCGGGAGCGTCTACGAGCAGTACTTC. Its protein is CASSYFLSGSVYEQYF.

DNA of the CDR3: TGCGCCAGCAGTGTAGGCGGGAGGGCCGGTTACGAGCAGTACTTC. This sequence encodes CASSVGGRAGYEQYF. J is TRBJ2-7 and V is TRBV10-2; 9 bases are shared with TRBD2. Germline lookup yields CDR1 WSHSY and CDR2 SAAADI. J gave up 4 bases and V 4 bases, and 8 bases lay outside the gene matches. The CDR3 spans 15 residues.

CDR3 DNA sequence: TGCGCCAGCAGTGAGTCGGAGGGATACACCGGGGAGCTGTTTTTT. This sequence encodes CASSESEGYTGELFF. V usage is TRBV10-2 and J usage is TRBJ2-2; D is perhaps TRBD2 (6 bases). The CDR3 extends over 15 amino acids. With 0 bases removed from V and 3 bases from J, the gap between germline ends came to 8 bases. Germline CDR1 is WSHSY and CDR2 is SAAADI.

This clone is a singleton in its sample. The chain recombines TRBV10-1 with TRBJ2-5; 7 bases are shared with TRBD2. Germline V gene lookup returns CDR1 WNHNN and CDR2 SYGVQD (reference sequence). Trimming cost V 11 bases and J 0 bases; bases outside gene matches: 6. This CDR3 has 13 residues. In nucleotides, the CDR3 is TGCGCCCCCGCCGGGGGGAACCAAGAGACCCAGTACTTC. Translated: CAPAGGNQETQYF.

The CDR3 sequence: CATKRGSSYEQYF. The CDR3 nucleotides read TGCGCCACCAAGCGGGGGAGCTCCTACGAGCAGTACTTC. The V gene is TRBV10-2, the J gene TRBJ2-7; 8 bases line up with TRBD2. CDR1 and CDR2 from the germline V gene are WSHSY and SAAADI. V lost 10 bases, J lost 0 bases, and 5 bases stayed unmatched. This CDR3 comprises 13 residues.

The V and J genes are TRBV5-4 and TRBJ2-3, with 14 bases matching TRBD2. V lost 4 bases to trimming and J lost 2 bases; unmatched junction nucleotides: 6. Germline lookup yields CDR1 SGHNT and CDR2 YYREEE (reference sequence). This CDR3 spans 17 amino acids. The CDR3 loop reads CASSMGGLAGVTDTQYF. As DNA, the CDR3 is TGTGCCAGCAGCATGGGGGGACTAGCGGGAGTCACAGATACGCAGTATTTT. Together with reference TRBV5-4 and TRBJ2-3, the CDR3 gives the full variable domain: ETGVTQSPTHLIKTRGQQVTLRCSSQSGHNTVSWYQQALGQGPQFIFQYYREEENGRGNFPPRFSGLQFPNYSSELNVNALELDDSALYLCASSMGGLAGVTDTQYFGPGTRLTVL.

The rearrangement joins TRBV20-1 to TRBJ1-1; no firm D call. V shed 2 bases and J shed 12 bases, with 10 bases lying between them. Germline lookup yields CDR1 DFQATT and CDR2 SNEGSKA (reference sequence). This CDR3 spans 10 amino acids. The CDR3 region has the DNA TGCAGTGCTAGACTGGGTCCTCCTTTCTTT. It encodes CSARLGPPFF.

This clone has more than one count but fewer than ten. The CDR3 nucleotides are TGTGCCATCAGTGGCAGGGGAGGGGATGGGGATGAGCAGTTCTTC. Protein product: CAISGRGGDGDEQFF. The J gene is TRBJ2-1, the V gene TRBV10-3; perhaps TRBD2 as D (7 bases). The length of the CDR3 is 15 residues. The V end was cut by 4 bases, the J end by 8 bases, with 18 bases between. Germline V CDR1 and CDR2: ENHRY, SYGVKD.

V and J are TRBV30 and TRBJ2-5; D might be TRBD2 (5 bases). The J call may be wrong; the DNA end is better matched by TRBJ2-7. This CDR3 is 15 amino acids long. Germline V gene lookup returns CDR1 GTSNPN and CDR2 SVGIG (reference sequence). CDR3 sequence: CAWTRTGIGPGEQYF. For the CDR3, the DNA is TGTGCCTGGACACGAACGGGGATAGGACCTGGCGAGCAGTACTTC.

The V call is TRBV5-4, the J call TRBJ2-7, with TRBD2 matching over 10 bases. The CDR3 is 16 amino acids. Germline V lookup: CDR1 SGHNT, CDR2 YYREEE (reference sequence). Unmatched junction bases numbered 7, after V lost 4 bases and J lost 0 bases. CDR3 coding DNA: TGTGCCAGCAGCCGTAGCGGGGGGACCCTCTCCTACGAGCAGTACTTC. It translates to CASSRSGGTLSYEQYF.

The V and J genes are TRBV5-1 and TRBJ1-1; D is undetermined. Per the germline V gene, CDR1 is SGHRS and CDR2 is YFSETQ. V was shortened by 4 bases and J by 5 bases, with 18 bases between the two germline ends. The CDR3 runs to 15 residues. In nucleotides, the CDR3 is TGCGCCAGCAGCCCCGAGTCGGCATCGAGAACTGAAGCTTTCTTT. This encodes CASSPESASRTEAFF.